The source of this T cell receptor (beta chain) is a study of blood T cell repertoires in COVID-19. Turning to the study itself: T cells, B-cell-depleted T cells, or PBMCs supplied cDNA or gDNA.

The CDR3 length is 17 residues. Germline trimming cut 3 bases from V and 0 bases from J; bases unmatched to any gene: 10. Looked up from germline, CDR1 is MGHRA and CDR2 is YSYEKL. The repertoire was sequenced with immunoSEQ multiplex PCR; TCRdb's copy has only in-frame clones and lacks some. Of around 190,000 clones listed, 86% are singletons. This clone appeared a single time. V and J are TRBV4-1 and TRBJ1-1, with TRBD1 matching over 7 bases. The clonotype comes from a woman in her thirties or forties in a cohort exposed to, infected with or recovered from COVID-19 (not recorded which). Sequenced sample: PBMCs or T cells enriched from blood (not recorded which). CDR3 DNA sequence: TGCGCCAGCAGCCACGACCAACCGACAGGGATGAACACTGAAGCTTTCTTT. Translation: CASSHDQPTGMNTEAFF.